This TCR beta chain is drawn from a study of vaccination and CD4 T cells after COVID-19. About this clonotype: Its antigen remains unknown.

The Oncomine TCR Beta short-read assay sequenced DNA from cultured CD4+ T cells. MiXCR was run by TCRdb on the PCR reads, yielding one entry per CDR3 protein. This repertoire shows around 8,200 distinct CDR3 sequences, about 50% found once; its top ten account for nearly 25%. Documented treatment: approximately 9-day PBMC culture with coronavirus spike peptide pools or control peptides (ViraFEST assay). Those CD4+ T cells from the unexposed donor predate the COVID-19 pandemic (2011-2018). The CDR3 runs to 12 residues. The J segment lost 1 base and the V segment lost 11 bases, leaving 3 bases of the junction unmatched. CDR1 and CDR2 (germline): LNHDA, SQIVND (reference sequence).

The sequencing input was CD4+ T cells from blood, cultured in vitro. The V gene is TRBV19, the J gene TRBJ2-3, with 7 bases matching TRBD1. The TCR comes from a human donor in good health. The CDR3 nucleotides are TGTGCCTCAGGGACAGGCACAGATACGCAGTATTTT. As protein: CASGTGTDTQYF.